The text below deals with one TCR beta chain. The junction departs from the called germline gene at one end, perhaps through a read error. The sample belongs to a study of tumor-infiltrating lymphocytes in primary liver carcinoma. Starting material for RNA and DNA co-extraction consisted of about 17-31 mg of unsorted bulk tissue. The germline V gene encodes CDR1 SGHAT and CDR2 FQNNGV. CDR3 length: 17 amino acids. The researchers produced TCR beta cDNA from approximately 550 ng total RNA with a constant-region primer. Researchers made the TCR beta libraries by running three nested multiplex PCR rounds with slightly modified ARM-PCR. The study ran its first two PCR rounds for around 10 cycles each, using TRBV1-TRBV30 forward primers and a C-beta reverse primer. TCRdb fed the multiplex PCR reads into MiXCR, producing one record per CDR3 protein. The sample lists tens of thousands of distinct CDR3 sequences; over 65% were seen once.

This clonotype originated in a man between 35 and 55 years old with primary liver carcinoma and hepatitis B virus infection. The chain joins TRBV11-2 to TRBJ2-2, with D possibly being TRBD1 or TRBD2 (5 bases each). Sequenced input: liver tumor tissue from sampling region 3. Stated subset: tumor region T3, left-lateral pole. In nucleotides, the CDR3 is TGTGCCAGCGGCTTAATTCGGACGTACCCAGGGACCGGGGACCTGTTTTTT. This translates into CASGLIRTYPGTGDLFF.